The 21 T cell receptor beta chains given below trace back to one sample, sequenced in a study of T cell responses to AZD1222 COVID-19 vaccine listed by TCRdb under 2021. Library method: the immunoSEQ multiplex PCR assay. TCRdb took over this immuneACCESS table, retaining in-frame rearrangements with V and J assigned. Such tables are incomplete; in checked studies, under half of the missing clones stem from an unresolved V gene, and the remainder is unexplained. The table for this sample lists roughly 150,000 clones; approximately 85% of them were counted only once. About 8% of the sample is held by the ten biggest clonotypes. What the time point label conveys for this sample: baseline before first vaccination. This material consisted of peripheral blood, taken on day 0 of AZD1222 vaccination. The receptors shown here come from an adult in good health.

V gene TRBV30 combines with J gene TRBJ1-5; no definite D call. With 1 base removed from V and 0 bases from J, the gap between germline ends came to 4 bases. Germline V gene lookup returns CDR1 GTSNPN and CDR2 SVGIG (reference sequence). There are 13 residues in the CDR3. CDR3 DNA sequence: TGTGCCTGGAGTGGCATTAGCAATCAGCCCCAGCATTTT. Its protein product is CAWSGISNQPQHF.

The V and J genes are TRBV5-4 and TRBJ2-6, with 7 bases identical to TRBD1. V was pared by 4 bases and J by 0 bases, with 13 bases of the junction left unmatched. The germline gives CDR1 SGHNT, CDR2 YYREEE (reference sequence). This CDR3 has 19 residues. CDR3 nucleotide sequence: TGTGCCAGCAGCCCTCGTGGTACAGGGGCTTACTCTGGGGCCAACGTCCTGACTTTC. It is translated as CASSPRGTGAYSGANVLTF.

The chain employs TRBV4-1 and TRBJ1-6; the match to TRBD1 covers 11 bases. Germline V lookup: CDR1 MGHRA, CDR2 YSYEKL. The CDR3 is made up of 16 amino acids. V shed 4 bases, J shed 6 bases, and the junction held 5 bases outside the gene matches. This chain's CDR3 is CASSLRTGGGNSPLHF. In nucleotides, the CDR3 is TGCGCCAGCAGCCTACGGACAGGGGGCGGTAATTCACCCCTCCACTTT.

The chain recombines TRBV2 with TRBJ2-5; TRBD2 aligns across 9 bases. This CDR3 comprises 14 residues. Trimming cost V 6 bases and J 10 bases; bases outside gene matches: 12. Germline values: CDR1 SNHLY, CDR2 FYNNEI. The CDR3 DNA is TGTGCCAGCAGCGGGGCTAGCGGGACCGGTGGCCAGTACTTC. As protein: CASSGASGTGGQYF.

The chain joins TRBV11-3 to TRBJ2-1, with TRBD1 matching over 10 bases. This CDR3 comprises 15 residues. Trimming at V came to 5 bases and at J to 9 bases, leaving 10 bases not matched to a gene. From germline, CDR1 is SGHNT and CDR2 YENEEA. For the CDR3, the DNA is TGTGCCAGCAGCCAGCCTCCGGGACAGGGGATTGAGCAGTTCTTC. Its translation: CASSQPPGQGIEQFF.

V usage is TRBV2 and J usage is TRBJ2-4; no clear D. CDR1 and CDR2 from the germline V gene are SNHLY and FYNNEI. The germline V and J ends were trimmed by 3 bases and 0 bases, with 9 bases remaining between them. The CDR3 sequence is 15 residues long. The CDR3 DNA reads TGTGCCAGCAGTGATAGGCAGCTAGCCAAAAACATTCAGTACTTC. Translation gives CASSDRQLAKNIQYF.

This clone was seen just once. The CDR3 loop is CASSEGASAFF. The CDR3 coding sequence is TGTGCCAGCAGTGAAGGTGCATCAGCTTTCTTT. This rearrangement joins TRBV25-1 to TRBJ1-1; no definite D call. Trimming pared 2 bases from V and 10 bases from J, leaving 8 bases between. Looked up from germline, CDR1 is MGHDK and CDR2 is SYGVNS. The CDR3 sequence is 11 residues long.

This chain connects TRBV6-5 to TRBJ2-7; 10 bases are shared with TRBD1. The CDR3 is made up of 14 amino acids. The V and J ends lost 2 bases and 4 bases, in that order; junction bases with no gene match: 2. CDR1 is MNHEY, CDR2 SVGAGI, per germline. The CDR3 DNA reads as TGTGCCAGCAGTTACCGGGGACAGGGGTACGAGCAGTACTTC. Its translation is CASSYRGQGYEQYF.

The J gene is TRBJ2-3, the V gene TRBV7-6; either TRBD1 or TRBD2 may fit D (6 bases each). Germline V lookup: CDR1 SGHVS, CDR2 FNYEAQ. The CDR3 spans 14 residues. The ends were cut back, 3 bases at V and 2 bases at J, with 9 bases in the middle. The CDR3 region is CASSLRGATDTQYF. DNA of the CDR3: TGTGCCAGCAGCTTGAGGGGGGCCACAGATACGCAGTATTTT.

This clone was seen just once. The CDR3 loop is CASSLWGEGTRTGQYF. Here the CDR3 DNA reads TGTGCCAGCAGTTTATGGGGGGAGGGCACGCGAACAGGGCAGTATTTT. The chain is built from TRBV28 and TRBJ2-3; 7 bases line up with TRBD2. The CDR3 covers 16 residues. V dropped 0 bases and J dropped 11; count of bases not matched to a gene: 14. Germline V gives CDR1 MDHEN, CDR2 SYDVKM.

This chain links TRBV10-3 with TRBJ1-1; 8 bases fit TRBD1. CDR1 and CDR2 (germline): ENHRY, SYGVKD. The V segment lost 11 bases and the J segment 7 bases; nucleotides outside the gene matches: 9. This CDR3 has 12 residues. CDR3 sequence reads: CASQGTGVEAFF. The CDR3 region has the DNA TGTGCCTCACAGGGGACAGGCGTTGAAGCTTTCTTT.

The chain joins TRBV6-5 to TRBJ1-2; D might be TRBD1 (6 bases). The CDR3 loop spans 14 amino acids. Germline V CDR1 and CDR2: MNHEY, SVGAGI. The V end was cut by 4 bases, the J end by 6 bases, with 15 bases between. The CDR3 DNA sequence: TGTGCCAGCAGTTTTCAGGGGAGAGGTGATGGCTACACCTTC. Translating gives CASSFQGRGDGYTF.

The chain couples TRBV30 to TRBJ2-7, with 10 bases fitting TRBD1. Germline CDR1 and CDR2: GTSNPN and SVGIG (reference sequence). The CDR3 covers 14 residues. V lost 3 bases, J lost 4 bases, and 6 bases stayed unmatched. CDR3: CAWRGTGAMYEQYF. The CDR3, as DNA: TGTGCCTGGAGGGGGACAGGGGCCATGTACGAGCAGTACTTC. Together with reference TRBV30 and TRBJ2-7, the CDR3 gives the full variable domain: SQTIHQWPATLVQPVGSPLSLECTVEGTSNPNLYWYRQAAGRGLQLLFYSVGIGQISSEVPQNLSASRPQDRQFILSSKKLLLSDSGFYLCAWRGTGAMYEQYFGPGTRLTVT.

A few counts support this clone. The chain links TRBV6-1 to TRBJ2-7, with TRBD2 matching over 9 bases. Germline lookup yields CDR1 MNHNS and CDR2 SASEGT. The junction had 4 bases not matched to a gene; V was cut back by 1 base and J by 3 bases. The CDR3 extends over 15 amino acids. The CDR3 coding sequence is TGTGCCAGCAGTGAAGGGGTAGCGGGGGTCTACGAGCAGTACTTC. Amino acid sequence: CASSEGVAGVYEQYF.

The V gene is TRBV2, the J gene TRBJ1-4; D uncertain. CDR3 length equals 13 residues. From germline, CDR1 is SNHLY and CDR2 FYNNEI. The V end was cut by 6 bases, the J end by 8 bases, with 13 bases between. The DNA of the CDR3 is TGTGCCAGCAGACTGCAGGTTGGAGAAAAACTGTTTTTT. Protein sequence: CASRLQVGEKLFF.

This rearrangement joins TRBV7-9 to TRBJ1-4, with TRBD1 as a possible D gene (5 bases). The length of the CDR3 is 14 residues. Germline loops: CDR1 SEHNR, CDR2 FQNEAQ (reference sequence). Trimming took 4 bases from V and 6 from J, leaving 12 bases between them. CDR3 amino acids: CASSSGLGDEKLFF. The CDR3 DNA reads TGTGCCAGCAGCTCAGGTCTGGGGGATGAAAAACTGTTTTTT.

The table lists this clone with a count of one. V usage is TRBV13 and J usage is TRBJ2-7; possibly TRBD1 for D (6 bases). Germline V gene lookup returns CDR1 PRHDT and CDR2 FYEKMQ (reference sequence). The V and J ends lost 5 bases and 0 bases respectively, with 11 bases between them. CDR3 length: 14 amino acids. CDR3 nucleotide sequence: TGTGCCAGCAGCCGGACAGACCTCTCCTACGAGCAGTACTTC. Translated, it gives CASSRTDLSYEQYF.

The chain uses TRBV6-5 and TRBJ2-7; 7 positions agree with TRBD1. Germline CDR1 MNHEY, CDR2 SVGAGI. The junction had 8 bases not matched to a gene; V was cut back by 7 bases and J by 5 bases. The CDR3 has 13 residues. The CDR3: CASTQTGWHEQYF. The CDR3 nucleotides are TGTGCCAGCACCCAGACAGGGTGGCACGAGCAGTACTTC.

The genes are TRBV4-2 and TRBJ2-7, with 9 positions matching TRBD1. Germline loops: CDR1 LGHNA, CDR2 YNFKEQ. V shed 5 bases, J shed 6 bases, and the junction held 8 bases outside the gene matches. CDR3 size: 14 residues. The CDR3 reads CASSNPGQGGEQYF. CDR3 coding DNA: TGTGCCAGCAGCAACCCGGGACAGGGAGGCGAGCAGTACTTC.

The chain has TRBV6-1 and TRBJ2-1; 8 bases line up with TRBD2. The length of the CDR3 is 15 residues. The germline CDR1 and CDR2 sequences are MNHNS and SASEGT. Trimming cost V 5 bases and J 5 bases; bases outside gene matches: 8. The CDR3 here is CASSTLAGTDNEQFF. CDR3 nucleotides: TGTGCCAGCAGTACGCTAGCGGGTACCGACAATGAGCAGTTCTTC.

The chain is built from TRBV5-6 and TRBJ1-3, with D possibly TRBD1 on 5 matching bases. Germline values: CDR1 SGHDT, CDR2 YYEEEE. Trimming stripped 7 bases from V and 0 bases from J, with 14 bases between. The CDR3 extends over 15 amino acids. The CDR3 protein is CASLLTGPSGNTIYF. In DNA form, the CDR3 reads TGTGCCAGCTTGCTTACAGGACCCTCTGGAAACACCATATATTTT.